This T cell receptor (beta chain) was identified in a study of T cells after somatic rescue of genetic block. Germline V gives CDR1 MNHEY, CDR2 SMNVEV (reference sequence). The CDR3 covers 12 residues. With 6 bases removed from V and 7 bases from J, the gap between germline ends came to 13 bases. Sequencing used immunoSEQ multiplex PCR; TCRdb keeps in-frame clones, though not all of them. The sample gives 80,000 to 100,000 clones, approximately 90% of which show up once; more than 1.5% is in the top ten. The chain has TRBV27 and TRBJ2-7; D is undetermined. Material for sequencing was peripheral blood mononuclear cells (PBMCs). This TCR was sampled from a woman aged 18-29 years. The DNA for the CDR3 is TGTGCCAGCAGCCAAACGGGCTTGGAGCAGTACTTC. Residues: CASSQTGLEQYF.